These 27 T cell receptor beta chains originate from one sample sequenced in a study of regulatory T cells in long-lasting Graves disease. Both iRepertoire HTBI primers and Arm-PCR of CDR3 regions were used to build the TCR beta libraries. MiXCR was run by TCRdb on the multiplex PCR reads, yielding one entry per CDR3 protein. The table records 550,000 to 600,000 distinct CDR3 sequences, 15% to 20% of them present only once. Time point given: newly diagnosed GD, antithyroid drugs for less than 3 months. The authors made the TCR library using RNA they extracted from PBMCs. This sample also belongs to another study, concerning T cells in Graves' hyperthyroidism and ophthalmopathy.

The specimen was peripheral blood mononuclear cells (PBMCs), collected at new diagnosis, from a patient treated with antithyroid drugs. These receptors were collected from a man aged 18 to 30 with Graves disease.

This clonotype was counted ten times or more. This chain uses TRBV20-1 with TRBJ2-7; the D call may be TRBD1 or TRBD2 (6 bases each). CDR3 size: 17 residues. Looked up from germline, CDR1 is DFQATT and CDR2 is SNEGSKA (reference sequence). Trimming left V 8 bases short and J 2 bases short, with 28 bases between. The CDR3 bases are TGCAGTACTAATCTCGCCTTAGGGGGGAGGATCACCTACGAGCAGTACTTC. It yields the protein CSTNLALGGRITYEQYF.

This chain uses TRBV19 with TRBJ2-5, with 9 positions matching TRBD2. J gave up 4 bases and V 3 bases, and 12 bases lay outside the gene matches. This CDR3 spans 17 amino acids. From germline, CDR1 is LNHDA and CDR2 SQIVND (reference sequence). This CDR3 reads CASSIPGGSGSGETQYF. CDR3 DNA sequence: TGTGCCAGTAGTATCCCCGGAGGTAGCGGGAGTGGAGAGACCCAGTACTTC. Drawing the rest from reference TRBV19 and TRBJ2-5, the complete variable domain is DGGITQSPKYLFRKEGQNVTLSCEQNLNHDAMYWYRQDPGQGLRLIYYSQIVNDFQKGDIAEGYSVSREKKESFPLTVTSAQKNPTAFYLCASSIPGGSGSGETQYFGPGTRLLVL.

With regard to this clonotype: Since a much larger clone is just one base distant, this may be a read error. The rearrangement joins TRBV7-9 to TRBJ2-1; 12 bases are a match to TRBD2. CDR3 length: 16 amino acids. Germline CDR1 reads SEHNR; CDR2 reads FQNEAQ (reference sequence). The CDR3 DNA is TGTACCAGCAGCTTTAGACTAGCGGGAGTTTACAATGAGCAGTTCTTC. This sequence encodes CTSSFRLAGVYNEQFF.

The V call is TRBV12-3 or TRBV12-4, the J call TRBJ2-7; 14 nucleotides line up with TRBD2. J lost 7 bases, V lost 8 bases, and 19 bases had no gene match. The CDR3 runs to 18 residues. The CDR3 DNA reads as TGTGCCAGCCTCCCCAGCTTGACCGGGACTAGCGGGAGCGGGGAGCAGTACTTC. It is translated as CASLPSLTGTSGSGEQYF.

This clonotype was observed at least ten times. DNA of the CDR3: TGCGCCAGCAGCTTGCCGGCGGGAGCCGGGAGCTCCTACAATGAGCAGTTCTTC. Protein product: CASSLPAGAGSSYNEQFF. V is TRBV5-1 and J is TRBJ2-1; 7 bases align to TRBD2. Germline V gene lookup returns CDR1 SGHRS and CDR2 YFSETQ. Germline trimming cut 1 base from V and 0 bases from J; bases unmatched to any gene: 10. CDR3 length: 18 residues.

The chain is built from TRBV3-1 and TRBJ2-1; D may be TRBD2 (5 bases). The CDR3 totals 13 residues. Per the germline V gene, CDR1 is LGHDT and CDR2 is YNNKEL (reference sequence). V dropped 0 bases and J dropped 10 bases, with 10 bases sitting between them. In DNA form, the CDR3 reads TGTGCCAGCAGCCAAGAACGAGCGGCCGAGCAGTTCTTC. Encoded protein: CASSQERAAEQFF.

This clonotype came up a few times. This chain connects TRBV7-9 to TRBJ1-1; the D gene is possibly TRBD1 (6 bases). V gave up 2 bases and J gave up 10 bases, with 11 bases separating them. In germline, CDR1 is SEHNR, CDR2 FQNEAQ (reference sequence). This CDR3 contains 12 residues. Here the CDR3 DNA reads TGTGCCAGCAGCTTAATACAGGGCGGAGCTTTCTTT. Protein sequence: CASSLIQGGAFF.

This clonotype was observed many times. The chain is built from TRBV2 and TRBJ1-2; D is unclear. The length of the CDR3 is 12 residues. V dropped 3 bases and J dropped 5 bases, with 7 bases sitting between them. Looked up from germline, CDR1 is SNHLY and CDR2 is FYNNEI. DNA for the CDR3: TGTGCCAGCAGTGAGAGAGGGTATGGCTACACCTTC. This gives the protein CASSERGYGYTF.

The sample holds a few counts of this clonotype. The J gene is TRBJ1-6, the V gene TRBV6-1, with TRBD1 matching over 8 bases. Germline V gene sequence: CDR1 MNHNS, CDR2 SASEGT. With 7 bases clipped from V and 7 bases from J, the junction kept 12 bases outside the gene matches. The CDR3 is 16 residues long. The CDR3 bases are TGTGCCAGCAAGACGGGACAGGCGCGTAAGAATTCACCCCTCCACTTT. It is translated as CASKTGQARKNSPLHF.

The chain is built from TRBV30 and TRBJ1-1; D might be TRBD1 (5 bases). The V gene's germline CDR1 is GTSNPN and CDR2 SVGIG (reference sequence). V lost 1 base and J 4 bases, leaving 10 bases between the germline ends. The CDR3 is 13 amino acids. The CDR3 bases are TGTGCCTGGAGTGACGGGACTTCCACTGAAGCTTTCTTT. It translates to CAWSDGTSTEAFF.

V is TRBV7-8 and J is TRBJ2-3; TRBD2 matches 7 bases. V lost 1 base and J lost 5; bases outside the gene matches: 3. CDR3 length: 14 residues. Germline lookup yields CDR1 SGHVS and CDR2 FQNEAQ. The DNA of the CDR3 is TGTGCCAGCAGCTTAGTGGCTAGCGGAGATACGCAGTATTTT. Translated, it gives CASSLVASGDTQYF.

This clonotype was observed at least ten times. The chain combines TRBV5-1 with TRBJ2-6; 8 nucleotides align to TRBD1. The CDR3 extends over 17 amino acids. CDR1 and CDR2 from the germline V gene are SGHRS and YFSETQ. Trimming removed 5 bases from V and 0 bases from J; junction bases left unmatched: 7. The CDR3 DNA follows: TGCGCCAGCAGACCCTACAGGGGGGTCTCTGGGGCCAACGTCCTGACTTTC. This gives the protein CASRPYRGVSGANVLTF.

This clonotype was observed many times. The junction differs from germline at one of its ends, possibly a read error. The chain joins TRBV10-3 to TRBJ1-1; unclear D gene. This CDR3 has 11 amino acids. CDR1 is ENHRY and CDR2 is SYGVKD in the germline V gene. CDR3 protein: CAITMAFAPIF. The CDR3 DNA is TGTGCCATCACGATGGCGTTCGCCCCCATCTTT.

This clonotype came up a few times. This chain connects TRBV20-1 to TRBJ2-3; D might be TRBD2 (6 bases). The CDR3 totals 14 residues. V was pared by 6 bases and J by 2 bases, with 15 bases between. The V gene's germline CDR1 is DFQATT and CDR2 SNEGSKA (reference sequence). The CDR3 is CSAGGRGVTDTQYF. CDR3 DNA: TGCAGTGCCGGGGGTAGAGGGGTCACAGATACGCAGTATTTT.

This clonotype was observed many times. The gene calls are TRBV12-3 or TRBV12-4 and TRBJ2-7; 10 bases agree with TRBD2. This CDR3 has 15 residues. With 2 bases clipped from V and 5 bases from J, the junction kept 6 bases outside the gene matches. The CDR3 region has the DNA TGTGCCAGCAGTTTAACTAGCGGGGTTTACAACGAGCAGTACTTC. This sequence encodes CASSLTSGVYNEQYF.

This chain joins TRBV5-1 and TRBJ2-5; D is uncertain. The V and J ends lost 0 bases and 1 base respectively, with 10 bases between them. Germline-derived CDR1 and CDR2 are SGHRS and YFSETQ. The CDR3 totals 15 residues. The chain's CDR3 is CASSLGVWGQETQYF. The CDR3 DNA is TGCGCCAGCAGCTTGGGGGTATGGGGCCAAGAGACCCAGTACTTC.

This clonotype was observed at least ten times. The chain recombines TRBV7-3 with TRBJ2-1, with D tentatively TRBD1 (7 bases). The V and J ends lost 5 bases and 0 bases respectively, with 11 bases between them. Per germline, CDR1 SGHTA and CDR2 FQGTGA. The CDR3 sequence is 15 residues long. This CDR3 reads CASSRRDSSYNEQFF. CDR3 nucleotides: TGTGCCAGCAGCCGGCGGGACAGCTCCTACAATGAGCAGTTCTTC.

The rearrangement uses TRBV7-9 and TRBJ2-2; D gene unclear. V was pared by 6 bases and J by 4 bases, with 3 bases between. There are 11 residues in the CDR3. Germline CDR1 reads SEHNR; CDR2 reads FQNEAQ (reference sequence). This CDR3 is CASRLTGELFF. CDR3 nucleotide sequence: TGTGCCAGCAGGCTCACCGGGGAGCTGTTTTTT.

This clonotype was found many times. The V and J genes are TRBV5-1 and TRBJ1-2; D gene unclear. From germline, CDR1 is SGHRS and CDR2 YFSETQ. Trimming took 6 bases from V and 4 from J, leaving 19 bases between them. The CDR3 is 15 residues long. CDR3 nucleotides: TGCGCCAGCACCGCAAATTTTGGACGGACCTATGGCTACACCTTC. Protein: CASTANFGRTYGYTF.

The chain has TRBV4-1 and TRBJ2-3, with D perhaps matching TRBD1 (6 bases). Germline V CDR1 and CDR2: MGHRA, YSYEKL. The CDR3 extends over 19 amino acids. V lost 0 bases and J 2 bases, leaving 21 bases between the germline ends. The CDR3 loop is CASSQDNPETGRHTDTQYF. CDR3 bases: TGCGCCAGCAGCCAAGATAATCCGGAAACAGGGAGACACACAGATACGCAGTATTTT.

This chain connects TRBV10-2 to TRBJ2-3; TRBD1 matches at 8 bases. Trimming at V came to 6 bases and at J to 2 bases, leaving 10 bases not matched to a gene. The V gene's germline CDR1 is WSHSY and CDR2 SAAADI. CDR3 length equals 16 residues. CDR3 sequence reads: CASRHHDRGITDTQYF. The CDR3 DNA follows: TGCGCCAGCAGGCATCACGACAGGGGAATCACAGATACGCAGTATTTT.

Regarding this clonotype: A much larger clone differs by one base, so this may be a read error. V gene TRBV15 combines with J gene TRBJ2-1; D not resolved. Trimming pared 0 bases from V and 10 bases from J, leaving 16 bases between. This CDR3 spans 15 amino acids. Germline CDR1 LNHNV, CDR2 YYDKDF (reference sequence). Written as DNA, the CDR3 is TGTGCCACCAGCAGAGAGGTTGGAAATTCCTACGAGCAGTTCTTC. Its translation: CATSREVGNSYEQFF.

The chain joins TRBV6-1 to TRBJ1-1; 9 nucleotides match TRBD1. The V gene end was trimmed by 3 bases and the J gene end by 10 bases; junction bases not matched to a gene: 0. This CDR3 is 11 amino acids long. Germline V CDR1 and CDR2: MNHNS, SASEGT. The CDR3 sequence: CASSETGGAFF. CDR3 DNA: TGTGCCAGCAGTGAGACAGGGGGAGCTTTCTTT.

Details on this clonotype: An end of the junction does not agree with germline; a read error may underlie this. The chain couples TRBV5-1 to TRBJ2-7, with TRBD1 identical over 8 bases. CDR1 SGHRS and CDR2 YFSETQ come from the germline V gene. The CDR3 is made up of 14 amino acids. The CDR3 loop reads CASSLGTGPYEQHF. DNA of the CDR3: TGCGCCAGCAGCTTGGGGACAGGGCCCTACGAGCAGCACTTC.

V gene TRBV27 combines with J gene TRBJ1-5; no firm D call. V gave up 4 bases and J gave up 6 bases, with 16 bases separating them. The CDR3 runs 15 residues. Germline lookup yields CDR1 MNHEY and CDR2 SMNVEV (reference sequence). CDR3 protein: CASSYRGQSPQPQHF. The DNA of the CDR3 is TGTGCCAGCAGTTATCGAGGGCAGAGCCCTCAGCCCCAGCATTTT.

This clonotype was counted a few times. J is TRBJ1-2 and V is TRBV18, with TRBD1 matching 9 bases. CDR1 and CDR2 from the germline V gene are KGHSH and LQKENI. The CDR3 extends over 15 amino acids. J was trimmed by 7 bases and V by 0 bases; bases with no gene match: 6. Here the CDR3 reads CASSPPFGTGSGYTF. The CDR3, as DNA: TGTGCCAGCTCACCACCATTCGGGACAGGGAGTGGCTACACCTTC.

Notes on this clonotype: This may be a read error: a much more frequent sequence differs by one nucleotide. The chain recombines TRBV6-2 or TRBV6-3 with TRBJ1-2; D not certain. Germline V gene sequence: CDR1 MNHEY, CDR2 SVGEGT. The CDR3 contains 14 residues. Trimming pared 2 bases from V and 8 bases from J, leaving 15 bases between. CDR3 region: CASSYQLGRLGYTF. The CDR3 DNA is TGTGCCAGCAGTTACCAGCTTGGGAGGCTCGGCTACACCTTC.